The next 8 T cell receptor beta chains were all read from a single sample in a study of blood T cells in healthy people across ages. Primers used in a second PCR of roughly 6 to 11 cycles were a sample-barcoded 5' primer and a J-beta primer mix. TCRdb re-called the 5' RACE reads with MiXCR, one entry per CDR3 protein. The data show roughly 900,000 distinct CDR3 sequences, with around 30% seen just once and 15% to 20% held by the top ten. The material sequenced was blood. These TCRs come from a woman aged 80 or over in good health.

There are many counts of this clonotype. The chain links TRBV7-2 to TRBJ1-5; 7 nucleotides align to TRBD1. Germline V gives CDR1 SGHTA, CDR2 FQGNSA. The CDR3 runs 14 residues. Germline trimming cut 3 bases from V and 7 bases from J; bases unmatched to any gene: 6. Here the CDR3 reads CASSFTGVGQPQHF. The CDR3, as DNA: TGTGCCAGCAGCTTTACAGGGGTTGGGCAGCCCCAGCATTTT.

This chain joins TRBV19 and TRBJ1-5, with 7 nucleotides matching TRBD1. Looked up from germline, CDR1 is LNHDA and CDR2 is SQIVND (reference sequence). CDR3 size: 13 residues. V shed 4 bases, J shed 6 bases, and the junction held 3 bases outside the gene matches. The CDR3 coding sequence is TGTGCCAGTAGTAAAAACAGGGGTCAGCCCCAGCATTTT. Encoded protein: CASSKNRGQPQHF. The full variable domain, its missing parts supplied by reference TRBV19 and TRBJ1-5, is DGGITQSPKYLFRKEGQNVTLSCEQNLNHDAMYWYRQDPGQGLRLIYYSQIVNDFQKGDIAEGYSVSREKKESFPLTVTSAQKNPTAFYLCASSKNRGQPQHFGDGTRLSIL.

This clonotype showed up just a few times. The V gene is TRBV18, the J gene TRBJ2-2; a weak D match, TRBD1 (5 bases). Germline V gene lookup returns CDR1 KGHSH and CDR2 LQKENI. CDR3 length: 15 residues. The V end lost 3 bases, the J end lost 1 base, and 9 bases lay between the germline ends. Written as DNA, the CDR3 is TGTGCCAGCTCACCTCTCCAGGGGAACACCGGGGAGCTGTTTTTT. Translating gives CASSPLQGNTGELFF.

This clonotype was picked up many times. The V gene is TRBV5-5, the J gene TRBJ2-7, with a weak D call TRBD2 (6 bases). Germline values: CDR1 SGHKS, CDR2 YYEKEE (reference sequence). Deletions cut 0 bases from V and 2 bases from J, with 12 bases between. The CDR3 is 15 amino acids. CDR3 amino acids: CASSLGSSGAYEQYF. In DNA, the CDR3 is TGTGCCAGCAGCTTGGGAAGCTCGGGAGCCTACGAGCAGTACTTC.

This clonotype was observed once. V is TRBV5-1 and J is TRBJ1-2; weak D call: TRBD1 (6 bases). Looked up from germline, CDR1 is SGHRS and CDR2 is YFSETQ. This CDR3 contains 13 residues. Trimming stripped 4 bases from V and 7 bases from J, with 14 bases between. The chain's CDR3 is CASSEPQGPGYTF. The CDR3 region has the DNA TGCGCCAGCAGCGAACCGCAGGGGCCTGGCTACACCTTC. Combining the CDR3 with reference TRBV5-1 and TRBJ1-2 gives the whole variable domain KAGVTQTPRYLIKTRGQQVTLSCSPISGHRSVSWYQQTPGQGLQFLFEYFSETQRNKGNFPGRFSGRQFSNSRSEMNVSTLELGDSALYLCASSEPQGPGYTFGSGTRLTVV.

The sample holds a few counts of this clonotype. V usage is TRBV14 and J usage is TRBJ2-2; 9 nucleotides agree with TRBD2. The trim removed 3 bases at V and 4 bases at J, leaving 6 bases unmatched. CDR1 is SGHDN and CDR2 is FVKESK in the germline V gene. The CDR3 is 16 residues long. The CDR3 nucleotides read TGTGCCAGCAGCCAGCCGGGACTAGCTGTCACCGGGGAGCTGTTTTTT. It encodes CASSQPGLAVTGELFF.

The chain combines TRBV24-1 with TRBJ2-2; perhaps TRBD1 as D (6 bases). Germline values: CDR1 KGHDR, CDR2 SFDVKD. This CDR3 has 16 amino acids. V shed 3 bases and J shed 0 bases, with 10 bases lying between them. CDR3 in DNA: TGTGCCACCAGTGATACAGGGCCCTCGAACACCGGGGAGCTGTTTTTT. Its protein product is CATSDTGPSNTGELFF.

With respect to this clonotype: A read error is possible here, since a much larger clone lies one base away. The V and J genes are TRBV14 and TRBJ2-5; TRBD1 might be the D (5 bases). Judging by the DNA end, TRBJ2-1 fits better; the J call may be wrong. The CDR3 consists of 16 residues. In germline, CDR1 is SGHDN, CDR2 FVKESK. The CDR3: CASSHGEVGLQETQFF. The CDR3 nucleotides are TGTGCCAGCAGCCATGGCGAGGTGGGGCTCCAAGAGACCCAGTTCTTC.